The sequence of this T cell receptor (beta chain) was determined in a study of brain T cells in children with intractable seizures. Generated by immunoSEQ multiplex PCR, the TCRdb table keeps only in-frame clones and is missing some. This table holds hundreds of thousands of clones, 93% found once. About this clone itself: The antigen is unknown.

This sample's time point: blood from clinic visit 5 months post-surgery; TSC patient then seizure free. Sequencing was limited to surgery cases with top T cell transcript signatures in brain tissue. V lost 1 base, J lost 1 base, and 11 bases lay in between. CDR3 length: 15 amino acids. Germline assignment: CDR1 SNHLY and CDR2 FYNNEI. Study-wide results and limits: Patients' HCMV serostatus was unknown; virus specificity rests on CDR3 similarity alone.

This TCR was sampled from a boy less than two years old with tuberous sclerosis and intractable seizures. This specimen consisted of peripheral blood, obtained approximately 5 months after surgery. V is TRBV2 and J is TRBJ2-7; the D is unclear. The CDR3 region is CASSEGQALSYEQYF. DNA for the CDR3: TGTGCCAGCAGTGAAGGGCAGGCCCTATCCTACGAGCAGTACTTC.